Listed here is a single T cell receptor (beta chain). The sample belongs to a study of shared T cell receptors in the human thymus. Method: immunoSEQ multiplex PCR; TCRdb's copy keeps in-frame clones and lacks some. The top ten clones hold 0.0095% to 0.012% of a sample with 500,000 to 750,000 clones, 88% of them seen once. The V segment lost 5 bases and the J segment 1 base; nucleotides outside the gene matches: 5. The CDR3 consists of 14 residues. The germline V gene encodes CDR1 SNHLY and CDR2 FYNNEI. These same data were also listed under a study on human thymus T cells. That report notes: Resections that were taken during corrective heart surgery supplied the thymus tissue. Thymic and blood repertoires appeared to carry a bias in their V and J gene usage.

This chain links TRBV2 with TRBJ2-7; 7 bases match TRBD1. The sequence was collected from a boy under two years old with a congenital heart defect. The sample taken for sequencing was thymocytes. CDR3 protein: CASSRDRDSYEQYF. CDR3 DNA sequence: TGTGCCAGCAGTAGAGACAGGGATTCCTACGAGCAGTACTTC.